This entry lists 31 T cell receptor beta chains sequenced from one sample in a study of control samples from healthy donors and cancer patients. The table came from immunoSEQ multiplex PCR; TCRdb's copy has only in-frame clones and leaves some out. The repertoire includes about 84,000 clones, roughly 91% of them detected once, and around 16% sits in the top ten. Sequenced sample: blood. These receptors all stem from a man aged 25 to 45 in good health.

The chain is built from TRBV28 and TRBJ2-7; D is possibly TRBD1 or TRBD2 (5 bases each). V was clipped by 4 bases and J by 9 bases, with 22 bases between them. Germline CDR1 is MDHEN and CDR2 is SYDVKM. The CDR3 length is 15 residues. CDR3 protein: CASSSRNSGRGGQYF. The CDR3 nucleotides read TGTGCCAGCAGTTCCCGGAACAGCGGACGGGGCGGGCAGTACTTC.

The chain uses TRBV9 and TRBJ2-4; D tentatively reads TRBD1 or TRBD2 (5 bases each). CDR1 and CDR2 from the germline V gene are SGDLS and YYNGEE. This CDR3 has 15 residues. V was shortened by 2 bases and J by 1 base, with 10 bases between the two germline ends. DNA for the CDR3: TGTGCCAGCAGCGTCGAGGGGACGGCCAAAAACATTCAGTACTTC. The encoded protein is CASSVEGTAKNIQYF.

The V gene is TRBV21-1, the J gene TRBJ2-1; the table's D gene call, TRBD2, was not cross checked with the DNA. TRBV21-1 is designated a pseudogene. This CDR3 comprises 16 residues. The chain's CDR3 is CASSIPGLAVYNEQFF. CDR3 nucleotides: TGTGCCAGCAGCATCCCGGGACTAGCGGTCTACAATGAGCAGTTCTTC.

The rearrangement uses TRBV27 and TRBJ2-2; D ambiguous. Trimming removed 3 bases from V and 1 base from J, with 3 bases in between. The length of the CDR3 is 13 residues. Germline-derived CDR1 and CDR2 are MNHEY and SMNVEV (reference sequence). The CDR3 spells CASSFGNTGELFF. Here the CDR3 DNA reads TGTGCCAGCAGTTTCGGGAACACCGGGGAGCTGTTTTTT.

The chain links TRBV10-2 to TRBJ1-5; perhaps TRBD1 as D (6 bases). The V end lost 0 bases, the J end lost 5 bases, and 8 bases lay between the germline ends. The CDR3 spans 14 residues. Germline CDR1 WSHSY, CDR2 SAAADI. CDR3: CASSESRGDQPQHF. CDR3 coding DNA: TGCGCCAGCAGTGAGTCGAGGGGGGATCAGCCCCAGCATTTT.

The J gene is TRBJ2-1, the V gene TRBV19; TRBD2 agrees at 9 bases. Germline V CDR1 and CDR2: LNHDA, SQIVND (reference sequence). V dropped 4 bases and J dropped 3; count of bases not matched to a gene: 7. The CDR3 is made up of 16 amino acids. The CDR3 nucleotides read TGTGCCAGTAGTAAGGGTAGCGGGGGTCTCTACAATGAGCAGTTCTTC. Translated: CASSKGSGGLYNEQFF.

This chain connects TRBV9 to TRBJ1-5; D not certain. This CDR3 has 14 residues. Germline V gives CDR1 SGDLS, CDR2 YYNGEE. Trimming took 0 bases from V and 3 from J, leaving 7 bases between them. CDR3 in amino acids: CASSVGGLNQPQHF. CDR3 DNA sequence: TGTGCCAGCAGCGTAGGAGGGCTCAATCAGCCCCAGCATTTT.

This chain connects TRBV10-1 to TRBJ1-4; unclear D gene. Looked up from germline, CDR1 is WNHNN and CDR2 is SYGVQD (reference sequence). V dropped 4 bases and J dropped 6 bases, with 9 bases sitting between them. CDR3 length: 13 amino acids. CDR3 nucleotides: TGCGCCAGCAGTGGAGGAACGGATGAAAAACTGTTTTTT. Protein: CASSGGTDEKLFF.

V usage is TRBV6-1 and J usage is TRBJ1-2, with D possibly matching TRBD1 (5 bases). Germline CDR1 MNHNS, CDR2 SASEGT. The V end was cut by 2 bases, the J end by 4 bases, with 11 bases between. There are 14 residues in the CDR3. Written as DNA, the CDR3 is TGTGCCAGCAGTGAACATACAGGCGGCTATGGCTACACCTTC. Translation gives CASSEHTGGYGYTF.

This chain links TRBV29-1 with TRBJ2-5, with 8 bases fitting TRBD1. Germline CDR1 and CDR2: SQVTM and ANQGSEA. Losses at the gene ends were 3 bases for V and 7 bases for J; bases not matched to a gene: 13. The length of the CDR3 is 15 residues. The CDR3 DNA reads as TGCAGCGTTGAGGCCGGGACAGGAGGACTGGGGACCCAGTACTTC. It is translated as CSVEAGTGGLGTQYF.

The rearrangement uses TRBV9 and TRBJ2-7; D is unclear. The V gene lost 3 bases and the J gene lost 6 bases, with 10 bases spanning the gap. Germline values: CDR1 SGDLS, CDR2 YYNGEE. This CDR3 is built from 12 residues. CDR3 in DNA: TGTGCCAGCAGCGGACCCGGGCCCGAGCAGTACTTC. This sequence encodes CASSGPGPEQYF.

The chain links TRBV5-1 to TRBJ2-1; D remains unclear. From germline, CDR1 is SGHRS and CDR2 YFSETQ. The CDR3 runs 14 residues. The germline V and J ends were trimmed by 5 bases and 6 bases, with 15 bases remaining between them. For the CDR3, the DNA is TGCGCCAGCAGTAAGGGTGGCCTCGGCAATGAGCAGTTCTTC. It specifies CASSKGGLGNEQFF.

This chain connects TRBV3-1 (or the pseudogene TRBV3-2) to TRBJ2-6; D is uncertain. This CDR3 spans 15 amino acids. With 6 bases removed from V and 2 bases from J, the gap between germline ends came to 11 bases. Looked up from germline, CDR1 is LGHDT and CDR2 is YNNKEL (reference sequence). The CDR3 reads CASSPEITGANVLTF. The CDR3 DNA follows: TGTGCCAGCAGTCCCGAGATAACTGGGGCCAACGTCCTGACTTTC.

This chain connects TRBV3-1 (or the pseudogene TRBV3-2) to TRBJ2-3, with D maybe TRBD1 (5 bases). The CDR3 is 11 residues long. The germline V gene has CDR1 LGHDT and CDR2 YNNKEL (reference sequence). The V and J ends lost 5 bases and 6 bases respectively, with 6 bases between them. The CDR3 loop reads CASSYRDTQYF. CDR3 DNA sequence: TGTGCCAGCAGCTACAGGGATACGCAGTATTTT.

The chain employs TRBV5-1 and TRBJ2-3, with D possibly TRBD2 on 6 matching bases. The germline V and J ends were trimmed by 6 bases and 2 bases, with 22 bases remaining between them. The CDR3 runs to 17 residues. Germline CDR1 and CDR2: SGHRS and YFSETQ. The CDR3 is CASTELGGNGDTDTQYF. The CDR3 DNA sequence: TGCGCCAGCACGGAACTGGGCGGGAACGGAGACACAGATACGCAGTATTTT.

This clone was counted only a few times. V usage is TRBV28 and J usage is TRBJ1-4; D gene uncertain. From germline, CDR1 is MDHEN and CDR2 SYDVKM. V gave up 6 bases and J gave up 8 bases, with 7 bases separating them. The CDR3 runs 11 residues. CDR3 sequence (DNA): TGTGCCAGCAGGGAAAGGGAAAAACTGTTTTTT. Encoded protein: CASREREKLFF.

The chain joins TRBV27 to TRBJ2-6, with unresolved D. The CDR3 covers 14 residues. Trimming stripped 3 bases from V and 0 bases from J, with 3 bases between. Germline loops: CDR1 MNHEY, CDR2 SMNVEV (reference sequence). In nucleotides, the CDR3 is TGTGCCAGCAGTTTGCGCTCTGGGGCCAACGTCCTGACTTTC. It codes for CASSLRSGANVLTF.

This sequence joins TRBV25-1 and TRBJ1-6, with no clear D. Trimming took off 2 bases at V and 8 bases at J, with 4 bases between the two ends. This CDR3 has 12 residues. Per germline, CDR1 MGHDK and CDR2 SYGVNS. CDR3 amino acids: CASSEGDSPLHF. CDR3 DNA: TGTGCCAGCAGTGAAGGGGATTCACCCCTCCACTTT. Drawing the rest from reference TRBV25-1 and TRBJ1-6, the complete variable domain is EADIYQTPRYLVIGTGKKITLECSQTMGHDKMYWYQQDPGMELHLIHYSYGVNSTEKGDLSSESTVSRIRTEHFPLTLESARPSHTSQYLCASSEGDSPLHFGNGTRLTVT.

The chain is built from TRBV9 and TRBJ2-1; 8 bases fit TRBD2. Germline V lookup: CDR1 SGDLS, CDR2 YYNGEE. The CDR3 sequence is 16 residues long. Losses at the gene ends were 0 bases for V and 6 bases for J; bases not matched to a gene: 8. CDR3 residues: CASSVGWGLDANEQFF. CDR3 coding DNA: TGTGCCAGCAGCGTAGGGTGGGGACTAGACGCCAATGAGCAGTTCTTC.

This clone was detected only once. The chain uses TRBV6-5 and TRBJ1-5; D is ambiguous. This CDR3 has 13 amino acids. The ends were cut back, 4 bases at V and 2 bases at J, with 6 bases in the middle. Germline lookup yields CDR1 MNHEY and CDR2 SVGAGI. CDR3 bases: TGTGCCAGCAGTTGGGCGCGCAATCAGCCCCAGCATTTT. Translating it yields CASSWARNQPQHF.

The chain is built from TRBV27 and TRBJ2-5; the D gene is possibly TRBD1 (5 bases). The V gene's germline CDR1 is MNHEY and CDR2 SMNVEV (reference sequence). There are 14 residues in the CDR3. With 2 bases removed from V and 5 bases from J, the gap between germline ends came to 12 bases. This CDR3 reads CASSLKGIGETQYF. CDR3 nucleotides: TGTGCCAGCAGTTTAAAGGGGATAGGGGAGACCCAGTACTTC.

This chain uses TRBV7-9 with TRBJ1-4; D gene unclear. Germline V gene sequence: CDR1 SEHNR, CDR2 FQNEAQ (reference sequence). This CDR3 region has 16 residues. Trimming left V 5 bases short and J 0 bases short, with 13 bases between. CDR3 amino acids: CASSPLSGATNEKLFF. The CDR3 nucleotides read TGTGCCAGCAGCCCCCTATCAGGTGCAACTAATGAAAAACTGTTTTTT.

The chain is built from TRBV24-1 and TRBJ2-3; 9 bases agree with TRBD1. This CDR3 contains 16 residues. V shed 4 bases and J 3 bases; nucleotides not matched to a gene: 7. CDR1 and CDR2 (germline): KGHDR, SFDVKD. CDR3 bases: TGTGCCACCAGTGACCCCGGGACAGGGTGGACAGATACGCAGTATTTT. Encoded protein: CATSDPGTGWTDTQYF.

CDR3 in amino acids: CASSGRLSNQPQHF. CDR3 bases: TGTGCCAGTAGTGGACGTCTTAGCAATCAGCCCCAGCATTTT. The V call is TRBV19, the J call TRBJ1-5; D unclear. The V gene lost 5 bases and the J gene lost 0 bases, with 8 bases spanning the gap. The CDR3 has 14 residues. Per the germline V gene, CDR1 is LNHDA and CDR2 is SQIVND (reference sequence).

This clone occurred a few times. The rearrangement uses TRBV9 and TRBJ2-7; the D call may be TRBD1 or TRBD2 (6 bases each). CDR1 is SGDLS, CDR2 YYNGEE, per germline. CDR3 length equals 17 residues. V was cut by 0 bases and J by 2 bases, with 18 bases left in between. In DNA form, the CDR3 reads TGTGCCAGCAGCGTAGCTGGGTCCGGCGGGGACACCTACGAGCAGTACTTC. The encoded protein is CASSVAGSGGDTYEQYF.

The chain recombines TRBV12-3 or TRBV12-4 with TRBJ2-7; D is unclear. The length of the CDR3 is 12 residues. V lost 1 base to trimming and J lost 5 bases, with 6 bases between them. In nucleotides, the CDR3 is TGTGCCAGCAGTTTAGGGCCCCACGAGCAGTACTTC. It codes for CASSLGPHEQYF.

The chain employs TRBV7-9 and TRBJ1-2; D not certain. The CDR3 runs to 11 residues. The germline CDR1 and CDR2 sequences are SEHNR and FQNEAQ (reference sequence). The V gene lost 5 bases and the J gene lost 8 bases, with 9 bases spanning the gap. The CDR3 DNA sequence: TGTGCCAGCAGCCAACGTTTCGGCTACACCTTC. This gives the protein CASSQRFGYTF.

The chain links TRBV5-1 to TRBJ2-7; 11 positions match TRBD2. V shed 5 bases and J 0 bases; nucleotides not matched to a gene: 4. The CDR3 is 15 residues long. The V gene's germline CDR1 is SGHRS and CDR2 YFSETQ. The DNA of the CDR3 is TGCGCCAGCAGTAGCGGGGGGGTAAACTCCTACGAGCAGTACTTC. Amino acids: CASSSGGVNSYEQYF. Together with reference TRBV5-1 and TRBJ2-7, the CDR3 gives the full variable domain: KAGVTQTPRYLIKTRGQQVTLSCSPISGHRSVSWYQQTPGQGLQFLFEYFSETQRNKGNFPGRFSGRQFSNSRSEMNVSTLELGDSALYLCASSSGGVNSYEQYFGPGTRLTVT.

The CDR3: CASKDTGAGEQYF. The CDR3 region has the DNA TGCGCCAGCAAAGACACAGGGGCGGGGGAGCAGTACTTC. V gene TRBV10-2 combines with J gene TRBJ2-7; the D gene is possibly TRBD1 (7 bases). Germline V gene data show CDR1 as WSHSY and CDR2 as SAAADI. V was pared by 7 bases and J by 7 bases, with 17 bases between. The CDR3 extends over 13 amino acids.

The chain uses TRBV11-3 and TRBJ2-7; the match to TRBD1 covers 12 bases. The CDR3 extends over 16 amino acids. Germline V gene lookup returns CDR1 SGHNT and CDR2 YENEEA. With 0 bases clipped from V and 6 bases from J, the junction kept 6 bases outside the gene matches. CDR3 region: CASSLDPGTGGAEQYF. The CDR3 bases are TGTGCCAGCAGCTTAGATCCTGGGACAGGGGGCGCCGAGCAGTACTTC.

This clone was found once. V and J are TRBV28 and TRBJ1-1, with a possible D match to TRBD1 (6 bases). The V end was cut by 6 bases, the J end by 0 bases, with 11 bases between. This CDR3 contains 14 residues. The germline gives CDR1 MDHEN, CDR2 SYDVKM. The CDR3 loop reads CASRTGGMNTEAFF. CDR3 nucleotides: TGTGCCAGCAGGACGGGGGGCATGAACACTGAAGCTTTCTTT. The full variable domain, with the rest looked up from reference TRBV28 and TRBJ1-1, is DVKVTQSSRYLVKRTGEKVFLECVQDMDHENMFWYRQDPGLGLRLIYFSYDVKMKEKGDIPEGYSVSREKKERFSLILESASTNQTSMYLCASRTGGMNTEAFFGQGTRLTVV.